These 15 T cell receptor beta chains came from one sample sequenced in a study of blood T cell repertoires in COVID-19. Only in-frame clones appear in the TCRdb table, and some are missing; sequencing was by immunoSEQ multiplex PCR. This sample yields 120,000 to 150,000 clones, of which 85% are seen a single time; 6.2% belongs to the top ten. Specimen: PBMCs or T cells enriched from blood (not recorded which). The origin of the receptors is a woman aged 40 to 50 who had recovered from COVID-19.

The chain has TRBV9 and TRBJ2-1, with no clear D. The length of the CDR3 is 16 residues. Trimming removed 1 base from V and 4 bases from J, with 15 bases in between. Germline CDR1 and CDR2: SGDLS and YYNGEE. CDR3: CASSVTQLQLYNEQFF. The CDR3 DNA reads TGTGCCAGCAGCGTAACCCAATTACAACTATACAATGAGCAGTTCTTC.

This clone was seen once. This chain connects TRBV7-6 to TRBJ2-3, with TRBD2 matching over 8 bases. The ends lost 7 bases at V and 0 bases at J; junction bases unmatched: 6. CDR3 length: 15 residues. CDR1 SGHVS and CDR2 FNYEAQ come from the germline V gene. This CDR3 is CASTGGGGSTDTQYF. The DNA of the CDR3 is TGTGCCAGCACCGGGGGGGGCGGGAGCACAGATACGCAGTATTTT. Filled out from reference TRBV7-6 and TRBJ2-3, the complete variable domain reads GAGVSQSPRYKVTKRGQDVALRCDPISGHVSLYWYRQALGQGPEFLTYFNYEAQQDKSGLPNDRFSAERPEGSISTLTIQRTEQRDSAMYRCASTGGGGSTDTQYFGPGTRLTVL.

The DNA of the CDR3 is TGTGCCAGCAGCTTAAATTCGGGCTCCTACAATGAGCAGTTCTTC. This sequence encodes CASSLNSGSYNEQFF. V usage is TRBV5-5 and J usage is TRBJ2-1; D not resolved. Germline CDR1 SGHKS, CDR2 YYEKEE (reference sequence). This CDR3 comprises 15 residues. V was pared by 2 bases and J by 0 bases, with 9 bases between.

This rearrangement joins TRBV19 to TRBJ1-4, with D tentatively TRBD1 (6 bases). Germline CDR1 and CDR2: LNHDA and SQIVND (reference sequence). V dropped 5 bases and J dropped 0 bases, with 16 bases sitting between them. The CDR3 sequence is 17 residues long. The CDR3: CASSHGGKRATNEKLFF. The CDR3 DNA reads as TGTGCCAGTAGTCATGGGGGCAAACGTGCAACTAATGAAAAACTGTTTTTT. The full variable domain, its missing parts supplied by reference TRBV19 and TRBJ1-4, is DGGITQSPKYLFRKEGQNVTLSCEQNLNHDAMYWYRQDPGQGLRLIYYSQIVNDFQKGDIAEGYSVSREKKESFPLTVTSAQKNPTAFYLCASSHGGKRATNEKLFFGSGTQLSVL.

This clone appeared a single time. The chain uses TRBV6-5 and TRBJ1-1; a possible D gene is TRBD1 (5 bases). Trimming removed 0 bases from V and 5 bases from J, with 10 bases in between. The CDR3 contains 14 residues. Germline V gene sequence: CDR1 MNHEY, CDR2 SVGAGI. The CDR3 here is CASSYSTGGTEAFF. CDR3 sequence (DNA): TGTGCCAGCAGTTACTCGACCGGGGGGACTGAAGCTTTCTTT.

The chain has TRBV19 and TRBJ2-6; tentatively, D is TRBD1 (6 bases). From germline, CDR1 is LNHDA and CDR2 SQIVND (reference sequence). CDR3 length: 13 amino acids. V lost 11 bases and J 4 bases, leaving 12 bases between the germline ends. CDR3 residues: CAAGVSGANVLTF. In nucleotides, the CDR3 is TGTGCCGCAGGGGTTTCCGGGGCCAACGTCCTGACTTTC.

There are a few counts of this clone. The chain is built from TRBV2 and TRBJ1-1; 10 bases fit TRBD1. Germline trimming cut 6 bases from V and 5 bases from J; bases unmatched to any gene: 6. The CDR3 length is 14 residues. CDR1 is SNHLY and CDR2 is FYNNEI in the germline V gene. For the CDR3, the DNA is TGTGCCAGCAGGGTGGGACAGGGGCGTACTGAAGCTTTCTTT. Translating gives CASRVGQGRTEAFF.

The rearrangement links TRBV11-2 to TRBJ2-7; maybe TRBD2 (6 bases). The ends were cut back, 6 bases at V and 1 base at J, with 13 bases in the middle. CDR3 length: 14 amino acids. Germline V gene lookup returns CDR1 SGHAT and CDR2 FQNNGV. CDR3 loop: CASSSSRGSYEQYF. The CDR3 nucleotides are TGTGCCAGCAGTTCGAGCCGGGGGTCCTACGAGCAGTACTTC.

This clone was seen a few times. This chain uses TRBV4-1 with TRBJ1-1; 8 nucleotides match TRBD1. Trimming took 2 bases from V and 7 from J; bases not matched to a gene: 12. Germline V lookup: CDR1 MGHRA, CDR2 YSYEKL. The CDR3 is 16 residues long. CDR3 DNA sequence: TGCGCCAGCAGCCAATTCCCGACAGGGGAGAACTTTGAAGCTTTCTTT. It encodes CASSQFPTGENFEAFF.

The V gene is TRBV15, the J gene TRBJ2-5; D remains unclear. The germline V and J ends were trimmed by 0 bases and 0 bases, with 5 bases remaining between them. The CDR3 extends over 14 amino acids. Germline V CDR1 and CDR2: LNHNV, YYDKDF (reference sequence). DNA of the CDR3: TGTGCCACCAGCAGAGACAGAAACCAAGAGACCCAGTACTTC. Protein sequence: CATSRDRNQETQYF.

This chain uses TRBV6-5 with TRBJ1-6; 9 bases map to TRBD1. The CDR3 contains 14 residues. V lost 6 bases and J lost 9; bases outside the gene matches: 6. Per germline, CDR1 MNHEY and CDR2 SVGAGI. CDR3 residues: CASRGQGGSSPLHF. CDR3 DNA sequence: TGTGCCAGCAGGGGACAGGGTGGGAGTTCACCCCTCCACTTT.

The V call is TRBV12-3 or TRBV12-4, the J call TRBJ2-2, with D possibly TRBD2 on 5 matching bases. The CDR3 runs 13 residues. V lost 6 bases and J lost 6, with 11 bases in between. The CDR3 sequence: CASRRARSGELFF. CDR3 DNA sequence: TGTGCCAGCAGGCGGGCCAGGTCCGGGGAGCTGTTTTTT.

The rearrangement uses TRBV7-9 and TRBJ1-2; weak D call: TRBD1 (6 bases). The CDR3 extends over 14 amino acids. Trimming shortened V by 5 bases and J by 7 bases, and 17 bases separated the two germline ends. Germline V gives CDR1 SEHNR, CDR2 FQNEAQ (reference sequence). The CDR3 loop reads CASSPGHGGGGYTF. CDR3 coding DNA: TGTGCCAGCAGCCCGGGACACGGGGGGGGTGGCTACACCTTC. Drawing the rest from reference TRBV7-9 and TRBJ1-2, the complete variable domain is DTGVSQNPRHKITKRGQNVTFRCDPISEHNRLYWYRQTLGQGPEFLTYFQNEAQLEKSRLLSDRFSAERPKGSFSTLEIQRTEQGDSAMYLCASSPGHGGGGYTFGSGTRLTVV.

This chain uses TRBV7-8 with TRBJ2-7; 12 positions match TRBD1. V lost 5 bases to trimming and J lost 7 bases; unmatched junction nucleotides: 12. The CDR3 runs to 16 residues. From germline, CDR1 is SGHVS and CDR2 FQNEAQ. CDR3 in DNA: TGTGCCAGCAGCGTTAACCCGGGACAGGGGGCTGGTGAGCAGTACTTC. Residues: CASSVNPGQGAGEQYF.

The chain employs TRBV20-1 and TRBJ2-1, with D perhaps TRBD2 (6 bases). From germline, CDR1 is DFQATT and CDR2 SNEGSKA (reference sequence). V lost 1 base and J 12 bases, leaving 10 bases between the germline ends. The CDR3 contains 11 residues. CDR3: CSARGGTLQFF. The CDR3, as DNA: TGCAGTGCTAGAGGGGGGACTTTGCAGTTCTTC.